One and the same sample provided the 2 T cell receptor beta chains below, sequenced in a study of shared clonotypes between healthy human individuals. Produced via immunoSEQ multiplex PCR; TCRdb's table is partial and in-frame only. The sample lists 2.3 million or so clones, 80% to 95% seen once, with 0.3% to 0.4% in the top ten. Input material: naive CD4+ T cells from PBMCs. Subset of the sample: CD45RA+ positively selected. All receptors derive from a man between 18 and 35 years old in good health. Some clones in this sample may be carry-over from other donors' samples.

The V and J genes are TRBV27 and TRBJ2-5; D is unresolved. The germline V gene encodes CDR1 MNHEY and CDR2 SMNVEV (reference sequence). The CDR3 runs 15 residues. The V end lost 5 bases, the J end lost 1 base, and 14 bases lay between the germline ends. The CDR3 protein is CASSRATPTQETQYF. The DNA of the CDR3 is TGTGCCAGCAGTCGGGCGACCCCCACCCAAGAGACCCAGTACTTC.

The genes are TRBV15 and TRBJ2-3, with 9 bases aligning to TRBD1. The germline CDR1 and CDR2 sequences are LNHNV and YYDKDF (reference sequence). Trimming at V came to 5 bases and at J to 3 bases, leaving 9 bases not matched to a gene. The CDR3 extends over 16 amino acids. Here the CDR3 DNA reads TGTGCCACCAGCCGATTTAACAGGGGGCAGACAGATACGCAGTATTTT. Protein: CATSRFNRGQTDTQYF.